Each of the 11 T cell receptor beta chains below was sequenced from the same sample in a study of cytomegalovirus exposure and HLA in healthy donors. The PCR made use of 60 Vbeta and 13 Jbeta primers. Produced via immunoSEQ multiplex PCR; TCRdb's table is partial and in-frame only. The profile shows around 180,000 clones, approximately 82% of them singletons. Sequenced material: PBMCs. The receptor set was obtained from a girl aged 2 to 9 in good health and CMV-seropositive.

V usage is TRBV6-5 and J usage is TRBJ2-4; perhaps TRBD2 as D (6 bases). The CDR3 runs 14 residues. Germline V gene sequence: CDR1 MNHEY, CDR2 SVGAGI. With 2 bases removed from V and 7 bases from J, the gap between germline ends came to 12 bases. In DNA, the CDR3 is TGTGCCAGCAGTTACGGGGAGGACATGAACATTCAGTACTTC. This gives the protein CASSYGEDMNIQYF.

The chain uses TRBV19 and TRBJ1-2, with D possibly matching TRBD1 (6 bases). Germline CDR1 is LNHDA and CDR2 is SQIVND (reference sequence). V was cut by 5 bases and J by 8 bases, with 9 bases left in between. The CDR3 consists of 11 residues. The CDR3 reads CASSLGTGYTF. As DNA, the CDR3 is TGTGCCAGTAGTCTCGGGACAGGCTACACCTTC.

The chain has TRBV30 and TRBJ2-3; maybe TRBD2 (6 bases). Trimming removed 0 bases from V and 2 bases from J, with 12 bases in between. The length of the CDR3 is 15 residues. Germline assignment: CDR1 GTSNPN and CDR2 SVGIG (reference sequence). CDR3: CAWSVGRGYTDTQYF. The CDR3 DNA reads TGTGCCTGGAGTGTGGGGCGGGGATACACAGATACGCAGTATTTT.

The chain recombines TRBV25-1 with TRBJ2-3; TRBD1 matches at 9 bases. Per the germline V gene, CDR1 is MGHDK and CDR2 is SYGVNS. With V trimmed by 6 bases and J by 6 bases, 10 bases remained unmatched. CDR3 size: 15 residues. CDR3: CASSGQGNFLDTQYF. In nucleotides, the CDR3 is TGTGCCAGCAGCGGACAGGGGAATTTTTTGGATACGCAGTATTTT.

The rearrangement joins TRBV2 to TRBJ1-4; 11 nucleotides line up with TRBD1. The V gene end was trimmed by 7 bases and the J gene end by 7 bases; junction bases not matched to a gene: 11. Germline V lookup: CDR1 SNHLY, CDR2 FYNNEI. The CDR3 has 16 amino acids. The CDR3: CASTDRGRGEGEKLFF. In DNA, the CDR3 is TGTGCCAGCACGGACAGGGGGCGAGGAGAAGGTGAAAAACTGTTTTTT.

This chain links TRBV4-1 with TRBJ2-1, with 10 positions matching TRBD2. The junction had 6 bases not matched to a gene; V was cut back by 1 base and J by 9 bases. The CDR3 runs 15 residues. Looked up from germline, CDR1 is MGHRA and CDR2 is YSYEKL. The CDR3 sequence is CASSQASSGRSEQFF. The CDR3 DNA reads TGCGCCAGCAGCCAAGCGTCTAGCGGGAGAAGTGAGCAGTTCTTC.

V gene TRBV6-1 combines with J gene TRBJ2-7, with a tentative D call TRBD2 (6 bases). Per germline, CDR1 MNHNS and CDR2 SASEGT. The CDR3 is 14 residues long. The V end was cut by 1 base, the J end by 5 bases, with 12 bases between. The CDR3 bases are TGTGCCAGCAGTGAAGAGAGGAGGGTCAACGAGCAGTACTTC. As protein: CASSEERRVNEQYF.

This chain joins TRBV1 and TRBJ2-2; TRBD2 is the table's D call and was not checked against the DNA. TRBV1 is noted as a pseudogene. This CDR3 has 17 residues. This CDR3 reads CTSSLFGLAGKNGELFF. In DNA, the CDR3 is TGCACCAGCAGCCTTTTCGGACTAGCAGGTAAAAACGGGGAGCTGTTTTTT.

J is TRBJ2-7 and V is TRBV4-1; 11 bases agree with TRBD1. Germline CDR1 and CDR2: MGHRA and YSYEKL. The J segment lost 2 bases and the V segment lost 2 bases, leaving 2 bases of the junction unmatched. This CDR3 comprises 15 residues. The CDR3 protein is CASSQQDRGPYEQYF. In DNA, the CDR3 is TGCGCCAGCAGCCAACAGGACAGGGGGCCCTACGAGCAGTACTTC.

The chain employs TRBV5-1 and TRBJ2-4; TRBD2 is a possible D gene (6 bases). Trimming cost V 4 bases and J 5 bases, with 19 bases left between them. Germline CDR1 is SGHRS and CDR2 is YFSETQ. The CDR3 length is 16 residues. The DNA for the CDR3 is TGCGCCAGCAGCCCAGTGGCCCTCAGCGGGCAAAACATTCAGTACTTC. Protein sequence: CASSPVALSGQNIQYF. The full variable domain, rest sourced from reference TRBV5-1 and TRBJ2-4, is KAGVTQTPRYLIKTRGQQVTLSCSPISGHRSVSWYQQTPGQGLQFLFEYFSETQRNKGNFPGRFSGRQFSNSRSEMNVSTLELGDSALYLCASSPVALSGQNIQYFGAGTRLSVL.

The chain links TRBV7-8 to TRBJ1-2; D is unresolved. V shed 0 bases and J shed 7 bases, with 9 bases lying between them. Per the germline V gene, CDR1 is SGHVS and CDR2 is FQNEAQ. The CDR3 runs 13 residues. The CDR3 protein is CASSLAARVGYTF. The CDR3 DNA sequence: TGTGCCAGCAGCTTAGCGGCACGGGTTGGCTACACCTTC.